This T cell receptor beta chain came from a study of blood T cell repertoires in COVID-19 (TCRdb year 2020). Study-wide context: Recovered participants in ImmuneRACE Cohort 3 were defined as having two consecutive negative NP/OP PCR tests, clearance from a healthcare professional, or resolution of symptoms. Samples from collaborators originated in the United States, Italy and Spain and spanned both the acute and convalescent phases of COVID-19. Deeply sampled blood TCRbeta repertoires from subjects exposed to, actively infected with, or recovered from COVID-19 were included in the dataset. The prospective study material was composed of cDNA or gDNA derived from T cells, B-cell-depleted T cells, or PBMCs. Where available, HLA class I and class II types were obtained from metadata supplied by the sample provider rather than from assay-based typing. Samples came from the ongoing ImmuneRACE study (first 160 participants) plus 1,254 subjects from 6 global collaborators. Nearly every sample came with metadata listing a de-identified subject ID, COVID-19 status, age in years and sex. The repertoires were released in a freely available public database meant as a resource for research on the immune response to SARS-CoV-2. Beyond this particular receptor, the publication reports: Clinical and demographic metadata were provided uncurated, with the amount varying by source and participant.

From V the trimming removes 3 bases and from J it removes 0 bases, while the gene matches leave 5 bases of the junction unaccounted for. The CDR3, cysteine through phenylalanine, is 16 amino acids long. Just the 48-base CDR3 DNA is kept, in frame starting at base 1. Via the germline V gene (reference sequence), CDR1 is LGHDT and CDR2 YNNKEL. Enrolling through a virtual design, the prospective study's participants ranged in age from about 18 to 89 years and lived across roughly 23 United States geographic areas. Cohort assignment in the prospective study relied on participant-reported clinical history from a screening survey and a study questionnaire. In the prospective study, whole blood, serum and a nasopharyngeal or oropharyngeal swab were collected from each participant by mobile phlebotomists. Prospective study participants could optionally give additional blood draws and questionnaires over an approximately 2-month period. Prospective study blood samples were shipped either frozen or at room temperature before DNA extraction.

As to this clone: No cognate antigen has been identified for it. No clone much larger than this one lies a single base away; base qualities are absent.

The immunoSEQ Assay, a bias-controlled multiplex PCR, was used to amplify TCRbeta CDR3 regions from genomic DNA. Per the authors' processing: Nucleated cell counts per sample were estimated from amplification of reference gene primers within the assay. To quantify the absolute abundance of each unique TCRbeta CDR3 rearrangement, sequence reads were collapsed and filtered. For each sample, productive Simpson clonality was calculated as the square root of Simpson's diversity index over productive rearrangements. Imported from immuneACCESS, the table was reduced by TCRdb to in-frame sequences with V and J called. These copies leave out some clones; in studies compared against another copy, an unresolved V gene accounts for under half, and the cause of the remainder is not known. V and J calls and clone size are copied from that table; D and trimming were computed from the DNA. This sample has approximately 250,000 clones in its table, and more than 75% of those were observed once. The biggest ten clones account for roughly 2% of the sample.

What was sequenced was PBMCs or T cells enriched from blood (not recorded which). The sequence links TRBV3-1 (or the pseudogene TRBV3-2) to TRBJ1-1, and TRBD1 aligns with 9 junction nucleotides. The TCR originated in a woman aged 55-69 years in a cohort exposed to, infected with or recovered from COVID-19 (not recorded which). The CDR3 has the sequence CASSHGTGLMNTEAFF. In nucleotides, the sequence is TGTGCCAGCAGCCACGGGACAGGGCTCATGAACACTGAAGCTTTCTTT.